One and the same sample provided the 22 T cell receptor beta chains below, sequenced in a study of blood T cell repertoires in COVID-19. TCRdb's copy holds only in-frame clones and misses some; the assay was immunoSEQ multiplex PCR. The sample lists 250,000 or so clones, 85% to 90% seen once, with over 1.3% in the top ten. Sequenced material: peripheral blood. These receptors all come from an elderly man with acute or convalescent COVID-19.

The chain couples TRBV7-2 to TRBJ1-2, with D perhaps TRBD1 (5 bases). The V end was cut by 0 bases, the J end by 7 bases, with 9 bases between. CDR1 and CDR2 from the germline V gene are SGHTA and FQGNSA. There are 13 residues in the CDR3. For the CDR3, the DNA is TGTGCCAGCAGCTTAGCAGGGGTAGTTGGCTACACCTTC. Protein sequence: CASSLAGVVGYTF.

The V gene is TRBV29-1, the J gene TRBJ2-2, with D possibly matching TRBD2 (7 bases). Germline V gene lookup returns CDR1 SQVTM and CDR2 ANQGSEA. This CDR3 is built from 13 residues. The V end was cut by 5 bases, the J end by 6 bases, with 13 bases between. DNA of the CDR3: TGCAGCGTTCAGAGGGGGGGCGCCGGGGAGCTGTTTTTT. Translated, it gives CSVQRGGAGELFF.

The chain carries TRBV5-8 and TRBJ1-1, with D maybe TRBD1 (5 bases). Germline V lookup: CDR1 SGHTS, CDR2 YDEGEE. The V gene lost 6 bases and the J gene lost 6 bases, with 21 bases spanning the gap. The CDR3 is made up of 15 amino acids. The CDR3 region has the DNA TGTGCCAGCACCGAAGACAGACCCTCGATCGCTGAAGCTTTCTTT. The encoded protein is CASTEDRPSIAEAFF. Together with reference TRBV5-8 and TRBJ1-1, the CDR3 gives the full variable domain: EAGVTQSPTHLIKTRGQQATLRCSPISGHTSVYWYQQALGLGLQFLLWYDEGEERNRGNFPPRFSGRQFPNYSSELNVNALELEDSALYLCASTEDRPSIAEAFFGQGTRLTVV.

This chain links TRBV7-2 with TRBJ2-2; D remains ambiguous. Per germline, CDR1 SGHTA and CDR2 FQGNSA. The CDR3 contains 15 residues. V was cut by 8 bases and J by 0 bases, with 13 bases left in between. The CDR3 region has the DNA TGTGCCAGCGTATGGGCAGCCGCGAACACCGGGGAGCTGTTTTTT. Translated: CASVWAAANTGELFF.

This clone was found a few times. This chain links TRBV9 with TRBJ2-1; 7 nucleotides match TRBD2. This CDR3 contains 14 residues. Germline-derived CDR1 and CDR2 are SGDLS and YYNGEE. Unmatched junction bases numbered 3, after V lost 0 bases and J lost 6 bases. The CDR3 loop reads CASSVDGGSNEQFF. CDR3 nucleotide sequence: TGTGCCAGCAGCGTAGACGGGGGGAGCAATGAGCAGTTCTTC.

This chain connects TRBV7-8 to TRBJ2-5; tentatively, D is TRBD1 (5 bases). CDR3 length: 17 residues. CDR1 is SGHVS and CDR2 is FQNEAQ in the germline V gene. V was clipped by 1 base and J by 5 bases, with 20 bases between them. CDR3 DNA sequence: TGTGCCAGCAGCTTAGTTACAAGACAGCACGTCCCGGAGACCCAGTACTTC. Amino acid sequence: CASSLVTRQHVPETQYF.

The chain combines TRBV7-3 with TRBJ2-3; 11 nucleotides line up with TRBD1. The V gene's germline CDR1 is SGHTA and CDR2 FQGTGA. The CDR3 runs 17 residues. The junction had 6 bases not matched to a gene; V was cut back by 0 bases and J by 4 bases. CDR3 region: CASSLTAGQGAADTQYF. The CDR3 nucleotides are TGTGCCAGCAGCTTAACTGCCGGACAGGGGGCCGCAGATACGCAGTATTTT.

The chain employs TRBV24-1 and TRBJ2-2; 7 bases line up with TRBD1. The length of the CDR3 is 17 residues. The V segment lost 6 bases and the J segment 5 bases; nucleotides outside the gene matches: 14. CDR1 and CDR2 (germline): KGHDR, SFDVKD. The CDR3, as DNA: TGTGCCACCAGTCCCTTACCCGAGACAGGGAAAACCGGGGAGCTGTTTTTT. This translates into CATSPLPETGKTGELFF.

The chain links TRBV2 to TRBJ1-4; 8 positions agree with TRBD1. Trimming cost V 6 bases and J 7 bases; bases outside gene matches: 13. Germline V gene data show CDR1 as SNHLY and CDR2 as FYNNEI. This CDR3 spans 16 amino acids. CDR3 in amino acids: CASRLRETGVGEKLFF. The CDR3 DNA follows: TGTGCCAGCAGGCTCAGGGAGACAGGGGTGGGTGAAAAACTGTTTTTT. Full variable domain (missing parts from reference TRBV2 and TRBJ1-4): EPEVTQTPSHQVTQMGQEVILRCVPISNHLYFYWYRQILGQKVEFLVSFYNNEISEKSEIFDDQFSVERPDGSNFTLKIRSTKLEDSAMYFCASRLRETGVGEKLFFGSGTQLSVL.

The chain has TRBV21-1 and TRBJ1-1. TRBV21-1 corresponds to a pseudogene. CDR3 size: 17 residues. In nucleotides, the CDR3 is TGTGCCAGCAGCAAAGCCTCCCGGGATGCCCTAAACACTGAAGCTTTCTTT. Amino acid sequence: CASSKASRDALNTEAFF.

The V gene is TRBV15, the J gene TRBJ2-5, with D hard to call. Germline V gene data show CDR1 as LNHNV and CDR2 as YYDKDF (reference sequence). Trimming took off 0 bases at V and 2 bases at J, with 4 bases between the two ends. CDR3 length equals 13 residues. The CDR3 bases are TGTGCCACCAGCAGAGACCAACAAGAGACCCAGTACTTC. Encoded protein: CATSRDQQETQYF.

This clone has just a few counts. Here the CDR3 DNA reads TGTGCCAGCAGGCCGACTGGAGTTGGAAGCTACGAGCAGTACTTC. Protein sequence: CASRPTGVGSYEQYF. V and J are TRBV2 and TRBJ2-7; no clear D. The germline V and J ends were trimmed by 6 bases and 3 bases, with 18 bases remaining between them. CDR1 and CDR2 (germline): SNHLY, FYNNEI. The CDR3 is made up of 15 amino acids.

The CDR3 DNA reads TGTGCCAGCAGTTACCACAGGGTATTAGCTTTCTTT. Translation: CASSYHRVLAFF. The V gene is TRBV2, the J gene TRBJ1-1; D possibly corresponds to TRBD1 (6 bases). V lost 5 bases and J 10 bases, leaving 14 bases between the germline ends. In germline, CDR1 is SNHLY, CDR2 FYNNEI. The CDR3 is 12 amino acids.

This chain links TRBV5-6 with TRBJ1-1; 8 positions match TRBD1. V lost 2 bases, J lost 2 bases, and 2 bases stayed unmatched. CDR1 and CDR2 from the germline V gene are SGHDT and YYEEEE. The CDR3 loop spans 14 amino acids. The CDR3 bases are TGTGCCAGCAGCTTCGGACAGGGAAACACTGAAGCTTTCTTT. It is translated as CASSFGQGNTEAFF.

This CDR3 reads CASSLGDIRAQNTQYF. For the CDR3, the DNA is TGCGCCAGCAGCTTGGGGGACATCCGCGCACAAAATACGCAGTATTTT. This chain joins TRBV5-1 and TRBJ2-3, with D possibly TRBD1 on 6 matching bases. The length of the CDR3 is 16 residues. Per the germline V gene, CDR1 is SGHRS and CDR2 is YFSETQ. V was pared by 0 bases and J by 7 bases, with 18 bases between. Together with reference TRBV5-1 and TRBJ2-3, the CDR3 gives the full variable domain: KAGVTQTPRYLIKTRGQQVTLSCSPISGHRSVSWYQQTPGQGLQFLFEYFSETQRNKGNFPGRFSGRQFSNSRSEMNVSTLELGDSALYLCASSLGDIRAQNTQYFGPGTRLTVL.

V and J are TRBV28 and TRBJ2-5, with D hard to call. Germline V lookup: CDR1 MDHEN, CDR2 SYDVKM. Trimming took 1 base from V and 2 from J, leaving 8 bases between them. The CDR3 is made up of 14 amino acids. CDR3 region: CASSLLAPQETQYF. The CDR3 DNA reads TGTGCCAGCAGTTTATTAGCCCCACAAGAGACCCAGTACTTC.

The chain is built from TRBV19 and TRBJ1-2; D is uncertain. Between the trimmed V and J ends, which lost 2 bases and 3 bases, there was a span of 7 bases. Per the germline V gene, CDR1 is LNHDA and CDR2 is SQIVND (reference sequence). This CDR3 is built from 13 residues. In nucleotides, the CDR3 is TGTGCCAGTAGTATATACGAGGACTATGGCTACACCTTC. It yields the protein CASSIYEDYGYTF. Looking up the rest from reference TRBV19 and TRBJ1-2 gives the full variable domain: DGGITQSPKYLFRKEGQNVTLSCEQNLNHDAMYWYRQDPGQGLRLIYYSQIVNDFQKGDIAEGYSVSREKKESFPLTVTSAQKNPTAFYLCASSIYEDYGYTFGSGTRLTVV.

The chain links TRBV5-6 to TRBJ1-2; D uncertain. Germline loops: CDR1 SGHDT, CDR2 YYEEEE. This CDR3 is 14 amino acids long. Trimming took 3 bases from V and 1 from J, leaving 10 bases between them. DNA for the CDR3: TGTGCCAGCAGCTCTTCACGGGATAACTATGGCTACACCTTC. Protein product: CASSSSRDNYGYTF.

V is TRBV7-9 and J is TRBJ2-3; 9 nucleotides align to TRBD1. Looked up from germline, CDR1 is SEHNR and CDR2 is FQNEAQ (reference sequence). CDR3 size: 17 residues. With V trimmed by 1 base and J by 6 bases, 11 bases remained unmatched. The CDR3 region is CASSLGRGTGRIDTQYF. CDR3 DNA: TGTGCCAGCAGCTTAGGGCGGGGGACAGGGCGGATCGATACGCAGTATTTT.

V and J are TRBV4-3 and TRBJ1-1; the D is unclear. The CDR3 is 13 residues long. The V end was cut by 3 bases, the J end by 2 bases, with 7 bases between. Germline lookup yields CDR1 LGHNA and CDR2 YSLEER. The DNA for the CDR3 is TGCGCCAGCAGCCACCCAGGAAACACTGAAGCTTTCTTT. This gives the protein CASSHPGNTEAFF.

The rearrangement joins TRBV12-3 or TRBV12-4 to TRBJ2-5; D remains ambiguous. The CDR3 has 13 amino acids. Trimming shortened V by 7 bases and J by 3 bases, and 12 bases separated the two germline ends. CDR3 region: CASTPTEEETQYF. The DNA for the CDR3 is TGTGCCAGCACCCCTACTGAAGAAGAGACCCAGTACTTC.

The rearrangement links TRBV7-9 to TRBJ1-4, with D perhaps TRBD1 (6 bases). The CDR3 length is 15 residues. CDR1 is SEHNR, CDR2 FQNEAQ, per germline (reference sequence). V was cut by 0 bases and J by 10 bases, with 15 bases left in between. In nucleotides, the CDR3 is TGTGCCAGCAGCTTAGCGGACAGTCCCTTCCCAAAACTGTTTTTT. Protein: CASSLADSPFPKLFF.